The T cell receptor (gamma chain) described here comes from a study of intestinal T cells in coeliac disease (dated by TCRdb to the early 2020s). Regarding the complete study: In the TRG cohort, the mean age of coeliac patients was 15 to 16 years compared with approximately 50 years for controls, so the coeliac patients were much younger than the controls. The TCR-delta (TRD) cohort comprised duodenal biopsies from approximately eleven coeliac disease patients and approximately eleven non-coeliac controls. A second, larger TCR-gamma (TRG) cohort comprised duodenal biopsies from a few dozen coeliac disease patients and 20 to 25 non-coeliac controls.

Libraries were prepared through multiplex PCR. This sample was sequenced with an Ion Torrent PGM. TRG repertoires were amplified from about 0.2 ug of biopsy DNA with the LymphoTrack kit, in which Illumina adapters are carried by the primers. TRG amplicons were purified with AMPure XP beads, quantified on a 2100 Bioanalyzer, and pooled equimolarly. An Ion PGM instrument was used to sequence the TRG libraries. Per the authors' processing: Reads in which more than 10% of nucleotides fell below the per-patient third-quartile quality score were removed with FastX. Reads were aligned with IMGT/HighV-QUEST to assign V, D and J genes, identify CDR3 regions and assess functionality. Sequences were converted to amino acids, and every sequence predicted to be non-functional was removed. CDR3s were split into kmers with and without positional annotation, PCA was performed on kmer frequencies, and samples were clustered using all 1023 combinations of PCs 1-10. Leave-one-out cross-validation was used to validate the classification, with parameters re-optimised on the remaining samples in each round. Using the vegan R package, Shannon diversity was calculated from repeated random subsamples whose size matched the lowest read count. Identical DNA sequences were merged into single rows after TCRdb reprocessed the public reads with CATT. The V and J calls reflect TCRdb's pipeline rather than the authors' work. In this sample the table shows about 900 gamma-chain clones, roughly 52% of which occur a single time. Of the sample, 7.5% to 10% falls within the top ten clones.

In the case of this clone: There is no known antigen for this receptor. Base qualities are missing; no much larger clone stands one base away.

For each case, genomic DNA was isolated from ten 5-um FFPE scrolls with the QIAamp DNA FFPE tissue kit. To test whether coeliac disease could be classified from the TCR repertoire, the study used duodenal biopsies that were formalin-fixed paraffin-embedded, fully anonymised, and surplus to diagnostic needs. Results and caveats for the whole study, not just this receptor: FFPE-derived DNA was found to be relatively degraded, and loss of a proportion of TCR sequences in each sample was likely caused by this degradation. TRG clustering correctly classified most of the 54 biopsies (roughly 94%), with a reported leave-one-out accuracy of around 87%. Repeated CDR3 amino acid sequences could not be distinguished from PCR duplicates. TRD kmer-based clustering correctly classified all 22 biopsies in training, with a reported leave-one-out accuracy of around 93%. Age was significantly different between the coeliac and control groups, but splitting the analysis by age did not give a significant classification.

The sequenced sample was a duodenal biopsy. This sequence was found in a human donor with celiac disease.

The DNA sequence follows: TGTGCCACCCCCATACCACCTGGTTGGTTCAAGATATTT. Its protein is CATPIPPGWFKIF. This sequence uses TRGV3 and TRGJP1. The CDR3 holds 13 amino acids from the cysteine to the phenylalanine. The sequence is cut down to CDR3 DNA, 39 bases in frame from base 1. V ends up 9 bases short and J 6 bases short, with an unmatched junction base count of 10. The germline V gene encodes CDR1 VTNTFY and CDR2 YDVSTARD (reference sequence).